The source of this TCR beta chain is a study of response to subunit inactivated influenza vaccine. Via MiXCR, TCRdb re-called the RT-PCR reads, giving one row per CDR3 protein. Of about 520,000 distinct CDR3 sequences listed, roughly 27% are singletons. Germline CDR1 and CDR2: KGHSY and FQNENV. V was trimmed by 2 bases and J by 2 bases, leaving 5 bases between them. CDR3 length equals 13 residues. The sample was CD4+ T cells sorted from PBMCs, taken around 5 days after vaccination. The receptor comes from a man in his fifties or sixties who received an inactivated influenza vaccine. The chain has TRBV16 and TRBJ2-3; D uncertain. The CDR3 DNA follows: TGTGCCAGCAGCCAAAAGTCCACAGATACGCAGTATTTT. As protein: CASSQKSTDTQYF.